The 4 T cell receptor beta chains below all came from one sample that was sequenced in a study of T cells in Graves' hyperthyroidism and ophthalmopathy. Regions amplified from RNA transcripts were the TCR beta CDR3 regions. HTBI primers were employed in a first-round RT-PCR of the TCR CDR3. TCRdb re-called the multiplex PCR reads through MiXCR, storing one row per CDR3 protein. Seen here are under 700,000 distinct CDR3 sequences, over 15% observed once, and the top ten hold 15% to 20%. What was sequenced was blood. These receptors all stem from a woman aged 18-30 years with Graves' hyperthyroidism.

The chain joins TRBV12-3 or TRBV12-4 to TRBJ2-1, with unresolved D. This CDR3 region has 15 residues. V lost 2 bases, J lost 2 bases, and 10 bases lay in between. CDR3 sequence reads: CASSLRSVAYNEQFF. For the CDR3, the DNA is TGTGCCAGCAGTTTAAGGTCAGTTGCCTACAATGAGCAGTTCTTC.

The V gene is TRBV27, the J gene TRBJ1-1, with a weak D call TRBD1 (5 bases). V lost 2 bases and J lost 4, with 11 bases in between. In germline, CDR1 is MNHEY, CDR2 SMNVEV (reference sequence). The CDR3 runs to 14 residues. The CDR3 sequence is CASSLVGEGTEAFF. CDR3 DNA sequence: TGTGCCAGCAGTTTAGTAGGGGAGGGCACTGAAGCTTTCTTT.

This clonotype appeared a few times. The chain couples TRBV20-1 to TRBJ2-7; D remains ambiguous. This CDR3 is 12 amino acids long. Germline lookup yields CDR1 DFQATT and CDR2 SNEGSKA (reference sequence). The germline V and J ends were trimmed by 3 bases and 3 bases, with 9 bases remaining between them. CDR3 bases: TGCAGTGCTAGTGTCGTTCTCTACGAGCAGTACTTC. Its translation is CSASVVLYEQYF.

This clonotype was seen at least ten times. This CDR3 reads CATSRDIPQGRGTEAFF. In nucleotides, the CDR3 is TGTGCCACCAGCAGAGATATTCCCCAGGGAAGAGGAACTGAAGCTTTCTTT. The rearrangement joins TRBV15 to TRBJ1-1; possible D gene TRBD1, 5 bases. Trimming cost V 0 bases and J 5 bases, with 19 bases left between them. From germline, CDR1 is LNHNV and CDR2 YYDKDF (reference sequence). The CDR3 extends over 17 amino acids.